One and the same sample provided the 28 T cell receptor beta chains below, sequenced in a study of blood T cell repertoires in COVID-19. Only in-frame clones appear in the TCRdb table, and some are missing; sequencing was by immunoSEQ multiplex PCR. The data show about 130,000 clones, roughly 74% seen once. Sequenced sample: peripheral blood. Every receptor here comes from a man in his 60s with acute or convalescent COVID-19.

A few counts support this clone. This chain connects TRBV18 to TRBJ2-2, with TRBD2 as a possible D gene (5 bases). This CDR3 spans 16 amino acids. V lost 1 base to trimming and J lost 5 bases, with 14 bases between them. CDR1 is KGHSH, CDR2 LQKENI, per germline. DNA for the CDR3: TGTGCCAGCTCACCACGAGGGAAAGGGTTGACCGGGGAGCTGTTTTTT. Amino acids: CASSPRGKGLTGELFF.

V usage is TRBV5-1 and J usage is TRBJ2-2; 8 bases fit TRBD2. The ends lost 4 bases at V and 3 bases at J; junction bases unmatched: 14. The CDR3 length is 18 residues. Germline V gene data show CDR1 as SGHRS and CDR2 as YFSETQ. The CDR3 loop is CASSPKIRAGVDTGELFF. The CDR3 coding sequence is TGCGCCAGCAGCCCTAAAATTAGAGCGGGAGTAGACACCGGGGAGCTGTTTTTT.

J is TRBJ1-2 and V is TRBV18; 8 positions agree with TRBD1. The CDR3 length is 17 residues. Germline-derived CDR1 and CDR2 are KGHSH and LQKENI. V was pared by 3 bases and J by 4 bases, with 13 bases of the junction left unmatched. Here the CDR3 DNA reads TGTGCCAGCTCACCCCTACCGGACAGGGTCATATCCTATGGCTACACCTTC. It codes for CASSPLPDRVISYGYTF.

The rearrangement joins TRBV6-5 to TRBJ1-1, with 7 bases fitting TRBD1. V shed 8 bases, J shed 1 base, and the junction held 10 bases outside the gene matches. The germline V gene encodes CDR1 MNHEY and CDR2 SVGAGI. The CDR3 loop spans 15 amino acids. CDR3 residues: CASVRQGGANTEAFF. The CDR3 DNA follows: TGTGCCAGCGTACGACAGGGTGGAGCGAACACTGAAGCTTTCTTT.

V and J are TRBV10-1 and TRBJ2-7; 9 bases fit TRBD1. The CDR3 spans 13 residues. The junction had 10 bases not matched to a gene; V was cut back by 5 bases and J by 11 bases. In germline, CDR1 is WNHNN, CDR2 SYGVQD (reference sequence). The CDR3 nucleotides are TGCGCCAGCAGTCATGCCGGGACAGGGTGGAAGTACTTC. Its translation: CASSHAGTGWKYF.

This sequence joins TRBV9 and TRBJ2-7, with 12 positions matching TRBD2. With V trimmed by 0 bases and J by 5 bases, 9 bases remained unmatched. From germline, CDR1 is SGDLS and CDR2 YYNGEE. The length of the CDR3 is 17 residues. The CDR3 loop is CASSVAPLAGGVHEQYF. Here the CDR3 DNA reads TGTGCCAGCAGCGTAGCCCCCCTAGCGGGAGGGGTGCACGAGCAGTACTTC. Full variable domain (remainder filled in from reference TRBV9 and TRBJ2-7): DSGVTQTPKHLITATGQRVTLRCSPRSGDLSVYWYQQSLDQGLQFLIQYYNGEERAKGNILERFSAQQFPDLHSELNLSSLELGDSALYFCASSVAPLAGGVHEQYFGPGTRLTVT.

CDR3 protein: CASSAGQVTNYGYTF. CDR3 sequence (DNA): TGCGCCAGCAGCGCTGGACAGGTTACAAACTATGGCTACACCTTC. This chain uses TRBV5-1 with TRBJ1-2; 7 bases fit TRBD1. The CDR3 extends over 15 amino acids. J was trimmed by 2 bases and V by 4 bases; bases with no gene match: 8. Germline V gene lookup returns CDR1 SGHRS and CDR2 YFSETQ.

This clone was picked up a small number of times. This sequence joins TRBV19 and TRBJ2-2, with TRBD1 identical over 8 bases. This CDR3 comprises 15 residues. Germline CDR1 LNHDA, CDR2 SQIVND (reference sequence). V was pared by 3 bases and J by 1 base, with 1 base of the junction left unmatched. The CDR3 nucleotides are TGTGCCAGTAGTATGGGACAGGTGAACACCGGGGAGCTGTTTTTT. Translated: CASSMGQVNTGELFF.

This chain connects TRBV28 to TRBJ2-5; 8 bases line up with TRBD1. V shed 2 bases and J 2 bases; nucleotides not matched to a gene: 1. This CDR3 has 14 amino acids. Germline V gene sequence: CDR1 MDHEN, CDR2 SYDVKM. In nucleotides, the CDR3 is TGTGCCAGCAGTTTAACAGGGGGGCAAGAGACCCAGTACTTC. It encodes CASSLTGGQETQYF. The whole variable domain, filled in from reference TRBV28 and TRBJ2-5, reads DVKVTQSSRYLVKRTGEKVFLECVQDMDHENMFWYRQDPGLGLRLIYFSYDVKMKEKGDIPEGYSVSREKKERFSLILESASTNQTSMYLCASSLTGGQETQYFGPGTRLLVL.

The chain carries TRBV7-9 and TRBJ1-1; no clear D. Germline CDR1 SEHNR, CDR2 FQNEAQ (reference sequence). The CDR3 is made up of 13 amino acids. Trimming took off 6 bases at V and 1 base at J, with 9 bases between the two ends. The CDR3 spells CASRYPKNTEAFF. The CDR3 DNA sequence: TGTGCCAGCAGATATCCTAAGAACACTGAAGCTTTCTTT.

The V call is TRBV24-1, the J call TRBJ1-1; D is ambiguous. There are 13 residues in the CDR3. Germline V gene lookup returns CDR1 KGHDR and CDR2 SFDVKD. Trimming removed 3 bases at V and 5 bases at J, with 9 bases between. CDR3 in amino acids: CATSDAGRTEAFF. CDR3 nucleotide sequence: TGTGCCACCAGTGATGCGGGTCGGACTGAAGCTTTCTTT.

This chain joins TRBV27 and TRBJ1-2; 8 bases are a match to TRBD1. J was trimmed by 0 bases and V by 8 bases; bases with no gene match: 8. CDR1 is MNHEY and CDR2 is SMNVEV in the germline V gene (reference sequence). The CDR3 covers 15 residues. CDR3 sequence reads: CASHPDRDTNYGYTF. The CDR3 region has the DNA TGTGCCAGCCACCCGGACAGGGATACTAACTATGGCTACACCTTC.

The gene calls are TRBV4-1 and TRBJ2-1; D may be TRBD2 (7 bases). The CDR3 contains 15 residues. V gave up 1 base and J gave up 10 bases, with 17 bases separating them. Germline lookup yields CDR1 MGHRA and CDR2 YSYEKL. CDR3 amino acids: CASSQGGREIDEQFF. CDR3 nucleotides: TGCGCCAGCAGCCAAGGGGGGCGGGAGATAGACGAGCAGTTCTTC.

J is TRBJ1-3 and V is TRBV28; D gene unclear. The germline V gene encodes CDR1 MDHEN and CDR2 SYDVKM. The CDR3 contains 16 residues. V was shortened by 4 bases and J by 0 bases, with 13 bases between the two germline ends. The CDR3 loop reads CASSYPGLFSGNTIYF. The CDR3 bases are TGTGCCAGCAGTTATCCAGGCCTGTTCTCTGGAAACACCATATATTTT.

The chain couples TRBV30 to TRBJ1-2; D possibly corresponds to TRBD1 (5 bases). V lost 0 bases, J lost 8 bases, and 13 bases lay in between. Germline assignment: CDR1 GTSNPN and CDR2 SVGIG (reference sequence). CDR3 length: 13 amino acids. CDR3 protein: CAWSVLQGFGYTF. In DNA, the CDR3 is TGTGCCTGGAGTGTACTCCAGGGATTCGGCTACACCTTC.

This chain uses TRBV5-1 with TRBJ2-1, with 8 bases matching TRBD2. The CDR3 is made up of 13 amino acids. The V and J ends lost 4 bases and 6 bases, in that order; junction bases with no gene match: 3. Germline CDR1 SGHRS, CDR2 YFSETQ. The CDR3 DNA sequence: TGCGCCAGCAGCGCCGGGACTAGCAATGAGCAGTTCTTC. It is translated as CASSAGTSNEQFF.

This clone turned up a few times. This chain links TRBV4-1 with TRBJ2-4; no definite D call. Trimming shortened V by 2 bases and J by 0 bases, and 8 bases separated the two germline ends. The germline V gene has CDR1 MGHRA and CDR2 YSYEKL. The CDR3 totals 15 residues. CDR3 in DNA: TGCGCCAGCAGCCAAACTGTAGTAGCCAAAAACATTCAGTACTTC. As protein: CASSQTVVAKNIQYF.

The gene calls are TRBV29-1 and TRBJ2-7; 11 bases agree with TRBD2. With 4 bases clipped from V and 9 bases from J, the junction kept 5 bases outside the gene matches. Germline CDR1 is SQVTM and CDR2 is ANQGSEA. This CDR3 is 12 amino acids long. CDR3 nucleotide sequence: TGCAGCGTTGCAACTAGCGGGGGATCGCAGTACTTC. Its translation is CSVATSGGSQYF.

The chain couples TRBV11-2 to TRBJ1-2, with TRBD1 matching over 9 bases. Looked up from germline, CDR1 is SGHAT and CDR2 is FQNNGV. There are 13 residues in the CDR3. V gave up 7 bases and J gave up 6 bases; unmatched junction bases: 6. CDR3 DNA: TGTGCCAGCACCCCAGACAGGGGGGATGGCTACACCTTC. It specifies CASTPDRGDGYTF.

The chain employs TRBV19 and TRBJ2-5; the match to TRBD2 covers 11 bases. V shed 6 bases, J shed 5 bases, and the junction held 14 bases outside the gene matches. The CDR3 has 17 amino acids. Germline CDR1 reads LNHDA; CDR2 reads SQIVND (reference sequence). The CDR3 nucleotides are TGTGCCAGTAGCAACCGCGGGCGGGCTAGCGGGAGGGAGACCCAGTACTTC. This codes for CASSNRGRASGRETQYF. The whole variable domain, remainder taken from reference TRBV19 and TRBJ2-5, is DGGITQSPKYLFRKEGQNVTLSCEQNLNHDAMYWYRQDPGQGLRLIYYSQIVNDFQKGDIAEGYSVSREKKESFPLTVTSAQKNPTAFYLCASSNRGRASGRETQYFGPGTRLLVL.

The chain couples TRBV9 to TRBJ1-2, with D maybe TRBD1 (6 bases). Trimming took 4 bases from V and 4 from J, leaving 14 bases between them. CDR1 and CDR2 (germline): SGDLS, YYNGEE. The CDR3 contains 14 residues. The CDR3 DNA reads TGTGCCAGCAGCCCCCGGACAGCAGCCTATGGCTACACCTTC. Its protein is CASSPRTAAYGYTF.

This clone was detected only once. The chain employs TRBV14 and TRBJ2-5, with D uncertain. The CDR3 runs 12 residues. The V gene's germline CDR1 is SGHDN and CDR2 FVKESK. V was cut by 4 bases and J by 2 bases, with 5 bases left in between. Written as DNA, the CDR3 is TGTGCCAGCAGCCCTATACAAGAGACCCAGTACTTC. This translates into CASSPIQETQYF.

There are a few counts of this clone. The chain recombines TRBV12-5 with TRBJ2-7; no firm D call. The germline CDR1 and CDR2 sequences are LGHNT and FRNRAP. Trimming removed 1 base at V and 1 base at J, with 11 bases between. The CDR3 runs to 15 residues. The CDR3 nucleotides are TGTGCTAGTGGTTTGGGTAGTACCACGTCCTACGAGCAGTACTTC. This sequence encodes CASGLGSTTSYEQYF. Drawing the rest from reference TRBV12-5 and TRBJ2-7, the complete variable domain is DARVTQTPRHKVTEMGQEVTMRCQPILGHNTVFWYRQTMMQGLELLAYFRNRAPLDDSGMPKDRFSAEMPDATLATLKIQPSEPRDSAVYFCASGLGSTTSYEQYFGPGTRLTVT.

The CDR3 DNA follows: TGTGCCAGCAGAGGTTGGGCAGATCAGCCCCAGCATTTT. It specifies CASRGWADQPQHF. V is TRBV6-5 and J is TRBJ1-5; D is undetermined. The CDR3 extends over 13 amino acids. The V gene's germline CDR1 is MNHEY and CDR2 SVGAGI. Trimming removed 6 bases at V and 5 bases at J, with 11 bases between.

DNA of the CDR3: TGTGCCAGCAGCTTGGGGCAGCGGACAGATACGCAGTATTTT. Translated, it gives CASSLGQRTDTQYF. The chain employs TRBV5-5 and TRBJ2-3; weak D call: TRBD2 (5 bases). Germline values: CDR1 SGHKS, CDR2 YYEKEE (reference sequence). The CDR3 extends over 14 amino acids. The V end lost 0 bases, the J end lost 3 bases, and 8 bases lay between the germline ends. The full variable domain, its missing parts supplied by reference TRBV5-5 and TRBJ2-3, is DAGVTQSPTHLIKTRGQQVTLRCSPISGHKSVSWYQQVLGQGPQFIFQYYEKEERGRGNFPDRFSARQFPNYSSELNVNALLLGDSALYLCASSLGQRTDTQYFGPGTRLTVL.

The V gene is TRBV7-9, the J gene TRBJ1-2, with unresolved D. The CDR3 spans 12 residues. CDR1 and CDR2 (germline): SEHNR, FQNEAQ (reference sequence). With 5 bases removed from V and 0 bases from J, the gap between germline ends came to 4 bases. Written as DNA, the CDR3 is TGTGCCAGCAGCCAATCTAACTATGGCTACACCTTC. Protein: CASSQSNYGYTF.

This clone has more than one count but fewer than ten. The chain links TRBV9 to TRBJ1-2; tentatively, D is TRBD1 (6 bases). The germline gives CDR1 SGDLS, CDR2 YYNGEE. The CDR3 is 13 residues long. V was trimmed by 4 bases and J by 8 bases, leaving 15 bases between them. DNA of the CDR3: TGTGCCAGCAGCCCTACGGACAGATCGGGCTACACCTTC. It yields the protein CASSPTDRSGYTF.

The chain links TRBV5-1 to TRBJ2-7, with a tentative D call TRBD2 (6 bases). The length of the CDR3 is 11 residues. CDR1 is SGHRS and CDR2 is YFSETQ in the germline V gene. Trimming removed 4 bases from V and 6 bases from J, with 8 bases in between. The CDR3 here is CASSRESEQYF. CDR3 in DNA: TGCGCCAGCAGCCGGGAGTCCGAGCAGTACTTC. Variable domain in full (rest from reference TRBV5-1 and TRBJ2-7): KAGVTQTPRYLIKTRGQQVTLSCSPISGHRSVSWYQQTPGQGLQFLFEYFSETQRNKGNFPGRFSGRQFSNSRSEMNVSTLELGDSALYLCASSRESEQYFGPGTRLTVT.